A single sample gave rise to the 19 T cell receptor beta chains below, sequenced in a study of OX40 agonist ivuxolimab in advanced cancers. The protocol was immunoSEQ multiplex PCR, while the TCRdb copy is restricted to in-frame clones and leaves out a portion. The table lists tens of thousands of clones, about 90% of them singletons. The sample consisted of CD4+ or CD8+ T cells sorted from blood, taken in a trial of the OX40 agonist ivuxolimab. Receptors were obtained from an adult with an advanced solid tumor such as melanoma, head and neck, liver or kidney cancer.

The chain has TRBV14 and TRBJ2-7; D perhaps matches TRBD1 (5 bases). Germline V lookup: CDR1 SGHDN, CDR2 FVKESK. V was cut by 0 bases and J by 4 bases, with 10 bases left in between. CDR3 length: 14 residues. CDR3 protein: CASSQDRVGYEQYF. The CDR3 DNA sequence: TGTGCCAGCAGCCAAGACAGGGTTGGGTACGAGCAGTACTTC.

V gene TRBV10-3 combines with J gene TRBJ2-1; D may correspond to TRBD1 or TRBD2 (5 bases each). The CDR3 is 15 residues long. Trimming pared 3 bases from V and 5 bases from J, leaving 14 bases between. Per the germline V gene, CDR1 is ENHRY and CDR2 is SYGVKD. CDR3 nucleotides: TGTGCCATCAGTGAAGGGACGCCGGCCCACAATGAGCAGTTCTTC. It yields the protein CAISEGTPAHNEQFF.

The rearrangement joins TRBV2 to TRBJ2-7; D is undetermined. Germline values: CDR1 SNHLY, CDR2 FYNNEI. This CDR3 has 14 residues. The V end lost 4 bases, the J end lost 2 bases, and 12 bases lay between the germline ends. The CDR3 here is CASSGRSVPYEQYF. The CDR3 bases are TGTGCCAGCAGTGGTCGCAGCGTCCCCTACGAGCAGTACTTC. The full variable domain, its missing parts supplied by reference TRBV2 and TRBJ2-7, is EPEVTQTPSHQVTQMGQEVILRCVPISNHLYFYWYRQILGQKVEFLVSFYNNEISEKSEIFDDQFSVERPDGSNFTLKIRSTKLEDSAMYFCASSGRSVPYEQYFGPGTRLTVT.

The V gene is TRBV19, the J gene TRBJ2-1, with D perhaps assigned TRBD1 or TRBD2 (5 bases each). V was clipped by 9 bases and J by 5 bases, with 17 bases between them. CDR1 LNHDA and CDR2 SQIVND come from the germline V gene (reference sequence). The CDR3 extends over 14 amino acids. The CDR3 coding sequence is TGTGCCAGCGGGACCTCCTGGTGGGACAATGAGCAGTTCTTC. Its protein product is CASGTSWWDNEQFF.

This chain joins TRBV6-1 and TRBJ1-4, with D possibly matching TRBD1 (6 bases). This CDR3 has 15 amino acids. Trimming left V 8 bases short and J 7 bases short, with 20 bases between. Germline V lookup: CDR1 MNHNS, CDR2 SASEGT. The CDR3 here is CASRANREFGEKLFF. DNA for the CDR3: TGTGCCAGCCGAGCAAACAGGGAATTTGGTGAAAAACTGTTTTTT.

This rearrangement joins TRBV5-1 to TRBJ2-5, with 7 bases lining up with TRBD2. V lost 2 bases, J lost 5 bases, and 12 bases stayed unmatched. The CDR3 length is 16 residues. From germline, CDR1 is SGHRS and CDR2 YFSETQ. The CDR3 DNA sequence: TGCGCCAGCAGCTTACCCTTAGGCGGGAGCGGGGAGACCCAGTACTTC. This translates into CASSLPLGGSGETQYF.

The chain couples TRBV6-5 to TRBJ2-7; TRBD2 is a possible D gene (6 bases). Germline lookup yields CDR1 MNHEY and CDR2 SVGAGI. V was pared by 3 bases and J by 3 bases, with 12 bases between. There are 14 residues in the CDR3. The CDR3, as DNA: TGTGCCAGCAGTTATAGCCATAGCGGCTACGAGCAGTACTTC. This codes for CASSYSHSGYEQYF.

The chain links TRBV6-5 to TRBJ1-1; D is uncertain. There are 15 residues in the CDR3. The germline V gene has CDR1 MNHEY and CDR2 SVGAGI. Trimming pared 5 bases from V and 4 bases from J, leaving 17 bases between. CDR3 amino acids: CASSPFGKMGTEAFF. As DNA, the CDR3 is TGTGCCAGCAGTCCTTTCGGGAAGATGGGCACTGAAGCTTTCTTT.

Here the CDR3 DNA reads TGTGCCAGCAGTACCCGGGACAGGGAACCAGATACGCAGTATTTT. Protein product: CASSTRDREPDTQYF. The chain carries TRBV6-5 and TRBJ2-3; 9 bases align to TRBD1. V gave up 5 bases and J gave up 4 bases; unmatched junction bases: 7. Per the germline V gene, CDR1 is MNHEY and CDR2 is SVGAGI. The CDR3 consists of 15 residues.

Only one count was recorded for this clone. The CDR3 spells CASSVPGTGFYGYTF. CDR3 sequence (DNA): TGTGCCAGTAGTGTACCCGGGACAGGGTTCTATGGCTACACCTTC. The V gene is TRBV19, the J gene TRBJ1-2; 9 nucleotides line up with TRBD1. Germline V gene sequence: CDR1 LNHDA, CDR2 SQIVND (reference sequence). V dropped 5 bases and J dropped 4; count of bases not matched to a gene: 8. CDR3 length: 15 residues. Variable domain in full (rest from reference TRBV19 and TRBJ1-2): DGGITQSPKYLFRKEGQNVTLSCEQNLNHDAMYWYRQDPGQGLRLIYYSQIVNDFQKGDIAEGYSVSREKKESFPLTVTSAQKNPTAFYLCASSVPGTGFYGYTFGSGTRLTVV.

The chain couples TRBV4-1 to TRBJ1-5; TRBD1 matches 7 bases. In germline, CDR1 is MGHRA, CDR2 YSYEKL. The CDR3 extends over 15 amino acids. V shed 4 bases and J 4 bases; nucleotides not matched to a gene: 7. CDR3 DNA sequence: TGCGCCAGCAGCCCTACCGGGACAGAGAATCAGCCCCAGCATTTT. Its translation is CASSPTGTENQPQHF.

The CDR3 protein is CAHRSAMNTEAFF. In DNA, the CDR3 is TGTGCCCATCGGTCGGCCATGAACACTGAAGCTTTCTTT. V gene TRBV6-6 combines with J gene TRBJ1-1; D remains unclear. Trimming stripped 11 bases from V and 0 bases from J, with 13 bases between. Germline V CDR1 and CDR2: MNHNY, SVGAGI (reference sequence). CDR3 length equals 13 residues.

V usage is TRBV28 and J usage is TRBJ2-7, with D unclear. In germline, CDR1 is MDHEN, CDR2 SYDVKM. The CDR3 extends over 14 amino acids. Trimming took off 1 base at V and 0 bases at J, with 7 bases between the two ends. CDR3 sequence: CASSLLANSYEQYF. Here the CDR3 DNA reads TGTGCCAGCAGTTTATTGGCCAACTCCTACGAGCAGTACTTC.

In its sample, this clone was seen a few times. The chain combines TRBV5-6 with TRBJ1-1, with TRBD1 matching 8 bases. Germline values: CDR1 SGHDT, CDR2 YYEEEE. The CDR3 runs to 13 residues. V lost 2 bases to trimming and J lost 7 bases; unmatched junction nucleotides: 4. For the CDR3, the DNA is TGTGCCAGCAGCTTTGGACAGGGCGATGAAGCTTTCTTT. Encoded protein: CASSFGQGDEAFF.

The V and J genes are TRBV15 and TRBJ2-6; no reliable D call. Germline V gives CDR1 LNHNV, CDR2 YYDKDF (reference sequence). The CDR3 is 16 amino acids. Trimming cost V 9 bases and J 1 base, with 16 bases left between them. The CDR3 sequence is CATFPTRASGANVLTF. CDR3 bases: TGTGCCACTTTCCCAACGCGTGCGTCTGGGGCCAACGTCCTGACTTTC.

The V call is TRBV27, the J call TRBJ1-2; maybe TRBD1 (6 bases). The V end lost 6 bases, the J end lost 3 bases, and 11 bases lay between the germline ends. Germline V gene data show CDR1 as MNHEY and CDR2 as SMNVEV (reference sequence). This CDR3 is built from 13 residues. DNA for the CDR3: TGTGCCAGCAGACCACAGGGATACTATGGCTACACCTTC. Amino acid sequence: CASRPQGYYGYTF.

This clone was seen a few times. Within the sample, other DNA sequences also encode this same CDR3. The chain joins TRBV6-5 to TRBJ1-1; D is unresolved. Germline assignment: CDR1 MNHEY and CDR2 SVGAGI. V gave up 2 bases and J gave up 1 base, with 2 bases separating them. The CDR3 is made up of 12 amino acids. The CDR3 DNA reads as TGTGCCAGCAGTTACAAGAACACTGAAGCTTTCTTT. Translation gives CASSYKNTEAFF.

CDR3 nucleotides: TGTGCCAGCAGCCCAGCGGGGGGAGGCGACGAGCAGTACTTC. Its protein product is CASSPAGGGDEQYF. This rearrangement joins TRBV11-2 to TRBJ2-7, with 9 bases that match TRBD2. The CDR3 is 14 amino acids. CDR1 and CDR2 from the germline V gene are SGHAT and FQNNGV. V trimming: 5 bases; J trimming: 5 bases; junction bases outside the gene matches: 7.

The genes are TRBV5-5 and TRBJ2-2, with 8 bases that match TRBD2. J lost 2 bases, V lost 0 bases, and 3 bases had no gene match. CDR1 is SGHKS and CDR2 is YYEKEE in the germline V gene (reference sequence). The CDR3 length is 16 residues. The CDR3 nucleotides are TGTGCCAGCAGCTTGGGGACTAGCAGTAACACCGGGGAGCTGTTTTTT. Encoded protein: CASSLGTSSNTGELFF. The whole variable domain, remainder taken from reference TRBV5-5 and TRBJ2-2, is DAGVTQSPTHLIKTRGQQVTLRCSPISGHKSVSWYQQVLGQGPQFIFQYYEKEERGRGNFPDRFSARQFPNYSSELNVNALLLGDSALYLCASSLGTSSNTGELFFGEGSRLTVL.